This T cell receptor (beta chain) is drawn from a study of T cell responses to AZD1222 COVID-19 vaccine. Data came from immunoSEQ multiplex PCR; TCRdb stores just in-frame clones and leaves some out. The table shows more than 140,000 clones, with approximately 88% occurring only once. With V trimmed by 6 bases and J by 4 bases, 5 bases remained unmatched. CDR3 length: 13 residues. CDR1 is MNHEY, CDR2 SVGAGI, per germline. Study-level findings and limits: No repertoire was sampled before or during the peak T cell response, only after it. Close to half of all spike-specific TCRs reportedly target regions of the variants that are unmutated. Two AZD1222 doses significantly raised spike-specific TCR breadth and depth over controls. Donors were largely white British and mainly female; clonal diversity was possibly underestimated.

A remark on this clone: Its antigen is not known.

The clonotype originates from an adult in good health. The sequencing used peripheral blood, collected on day 0 of MenACWY control vaccination. J is TRBJ1-2 and V is TRBV6-5; TRBD1 aligns across 7 bases. CDR3 DNA: TGTGCCAGCAGGCGGGACAGTTCCTATGGCTACACCTTC. Translation: CASRRDSSYGYTF.